These T cell receptor beta chains were read from a single sample in a study of T cell responses to AZD1222 COVID-19 vaccine. Measured with immunoSEQ multiplex PCR; TCRdb has only the in-frame clones, and not every one. The sample lists approximately 100,000 clones, around 84% occurring once. The sequencing here drew on peripheral blood, taken on day 0 of AZD1222 vaccination. The receptors derive from an adult in good health. Both conserved end residues are part of each CDR3. The D gene is left open where the match is weak. Part of the rows lack a size; the others show once, few, many or a class for expanded clones.

v_call	d_call	cdr3_length	j_call	clone_size	cdr3_aa	cdr3_nt
TRBV27	NA	19	TRBJ2-7	NA	CASSLGRQHTQGRVYEQYF	TGTGCCAGCAGTCTAGGCCGCCAACACACACAGGGTCGAGTCTACGAGCAGTACTTC
TRBV27	TRBD1	15	TRBJ2-7	NA	CASPWLGQGTYEQYF	TGTGCCAGCCCATGGCTGGGACAGGGTACCTACGAGCAGTACTTC
TRBV7-9	TRBD1	16	TRBJ1-1	few	CASSLDPGQGSTEAFF	TGTGCCAGCAGCCTAGACCCGGGACAGGGAAGTACTGAAGCTTTCTTT
TRBV3-1/TRBV3-2	NA	14	TRBJ2-1	NA	CASSQGPAANGQFF	TGTGCCAGCAGCCAGGGACCCGCGGCCAATGGGCAGTTCTTC
TRBV18	NA	15	TRBJ1-2	NA	CASSPLQGIFYGYTF	TGTGCCAGCTCACCTCTACAGGGTATATTCTATGGCTACACCTTC
TRBV15	NA	15	TRBJ1-2	NA	CATSREQGFNYGYTF	TGTGCCACCAGCAGAGAGCAGGGTTTCAACTATGGCTACACCTTC
TRBV5-8	NA	10	TRBJ1-1	NA	CASSALEAFF	TGTGCCAGCAGCGCCCTTGAAGCTTTCTTT
TRBV19	TRBD1	15	TRBJ1-1	once	CASIGSRTGRTEAFF	TGTGCCAGTATTGGCTCACGGACAGGGAGGACTGAAGCTTTCTTT
TRBV5-5	TRBD1	17	TRBJ2-2	NA	CASSSDDRGQNTGELFF	TGTGCCAGCAGCTCGGACGACAGGGGCCAGAACACCGGGGAGCTGTTTTTT
TRBV5-1	TRBD2	20	TRBJ2-1	NA	CASSLPGLAGGPGSYNEQFF	TGCGCCAGCAGTTTACCGGGACTAGCGGGAGGGCCGGGCTCCTACAATGAGCAGTTCTTC
TRBV7-9	NA	14	TRBJ2-1	NA	CASSPQWGVDEQFF	TGTGCCAGCAGCCCCCAGTGGGGCGTGGATGAGCAGTTCTTC
TRBV5-6	NA	13	TRBJ2-2	NA	CASNPTMAGELFF	TGTGCCAGCAACCCAACAATGGCCGGGGAGCTGTTTTTT
TRBV28	NA	12	TRBJ1-3	few	CASSRNGNTIYF	TGTGCCAGCAGTCGCAATGGAAACACCATATATTTT
TRBV4-3	TRBD2	16	TRBJ2-3	NA	CASSPTGTSGRDTQYF	TGCGCCAGCAGCCCAACCGGGACTAGCGGGAGGGATACGCAGTATTTT
TRBV9	NA	15	TRBJ2-7	NA	CASSLSSLGPYEQYF	TGTGCCAGCAGCCTCTCGAGCCTGGGGCCCTACGAGCAGTACTTC
TRBV6-5	NA	15	TRBJ2-3	NA	CASNGRAGVMDTQYF	TGTGCCAGCAATGGTAGGGCAGGGGTCATGGATACGCAGTATTTT
TRBV5-1	TRBD1	13	TRBJ2-5	NA	CASSPGQGETQYF	TGCGCCAGCAGCCCCGGACAGGGGGAGACCCAGTACTTC
TRBV20-1	TRBD1	15	TRBJ1-5	NA	CSASTGTGVDQPQHF	TGCAGTGCTAGTACCGGGACAGGAGTGGATCAGCCCCAGCATTTT
TRBV7-2	TRBD1	15	TRBJ2-7	NA	CASSLDGSGGYEQYF	TGTGCCAGCAGCTTAGACGGCTCAGGGGGCTACGAGCAGTACTTC
TRBV18	NA	17	TRBJ1-3	once	CASSPGSDTISGNTIYF	TGTGCCAGCTCACCAGGGTCGGACACCATCTCTGGAAACACCATATATTTT
TRBV25-1	TRBD1	15	TRBJ1-2	NA	CASSEGQGVENGYTF	TGTGCCAGCAGTGAAGGACAGGGGGTAGAGAATGGCTACACCTTC
TRBV9	NA	15	TRBJ1-3	NA	CASSAQGFSGNTIYF	TGTGCCAGCAGCGCCCAGGGCTTTTCTGGAAACACCATATATTTT
TRBV9	NA	15	TRBJ1-1	once	CASSVEGNMNTEAFF	TGTGCCAGCAGCGTAGAAGGAAATATGAACACTGAAGCTTTCTTT
TRBV7-2	NA	18	TRBJ2-7	NA	CASSPSSLSSASSYEQYF	TGTGCCAGCAGCCCGAGCTCCCTTTCTAGCGCCAGCTCCTACGAGCAGTACTTC
TRBV6-5	NA	14	TRBJ2-7	NA	CASRRDRNLYEQYF	TGTGCCAGCAGACGTGACAGGAACTTGTACGAGCAGTACTTC
TRBV9	NA	11	TRBJ2-5	NA	CASSVEETQYF	TGTGCCAGCAGCGTAGAAGAGACCCAGTACTTC